This T cell receptor (beta chain) was found in a study of blood T cell repertoires in COVID-19. As for the study in general: Sites in the United States, Italy and Spain provided acute and convalescent COVID-19 samples. The analysed material was cDNA or gDNA that came from T cells, B-cell-depleted T cells, or PBMCs.

Study processing details: Amplifying reference gene primers gave estimates of nucleated cell counts. Data came from immunoSEQ multiplex PCR; TCRdb stores just in-frame clones and leaves some out. D and trimming were read from the DNA, whereas the V and J calls and clone size are those reported in that table. This table holds some 270,000 clones, around 82% found once. What the recovered Cohort 3 donors had was two negative PCRs, clearance, or symptom resolution. Per the germline V gene, CDR1 is LGHDT and CDR2 is YNNKEL (reference sequence). V lost 5 bases to trimming and J lost 8 bases, with 16 bases between them. The CDR3 totals 14 residues.

This rearrangement joins TRBV3-1 (or the pseudogene TRBV3-2) to TRBJ2-1; possible D gene TRBD1, 5 bases. The source of this sequence is a man aged 50 or older who had recovered from COVID-19. The material sequenced was PBMCs or T cells enriched from blood (not recorded which). In DNA form, the CDR3 reads TGTGCCAGCAGCGACGAAGGGGCCATAGATGAGCAGTTCTTC. Translating it yields CASSDEGAIDEQFF.